This TCR beta chain emerged from a study of cytomegalovirus exposure and HLA in healthy donors. Overall study findings and caveats: Later, TCR association rates were found to vary by HLA locus, highest for DRB1 and lowest for HLA-C. TCR beta V- and J-gene trimming, according to a later analysis, was linked to a missense DCLRE1C variant. Associated with cytomegalovirus, according to the listing, were about 160 TCR beta chains.

A few counts support this clone. As yet, its antigen is unknown. Donors showed nominal health when sampled, although they likely had unrecorded immune exposures. CDR3 length: 15 residues. V dropped 1 base and J dropped 0 bases, with 9 bases sitting between them. The germline gives CDR1 MGHRA, CDR2 YSYEKL. Primers: 60 Vbeta forward and 13 Jbeta reverse. Profiled with immunoSEQ multiplex PCR; TCRdb holds only in-frame clones, not every one. The sample carries about 140,000 clones, over 75% recorded once. The rearrangement uses TRBV4-1 and TRBJ1-1, with D possibly being TRBD1 (5 bases). Input material: PBMCs. This clonotype originated in a man younger than 45 in good health and CMV-seronegative. In DNA form, the CDR3 reads TGCGCCAGCAGCCAAGTTTTGGGGCTGAACACTGAAGCTTTCTTT. Translation: CASSQVLGLNTEAFF.